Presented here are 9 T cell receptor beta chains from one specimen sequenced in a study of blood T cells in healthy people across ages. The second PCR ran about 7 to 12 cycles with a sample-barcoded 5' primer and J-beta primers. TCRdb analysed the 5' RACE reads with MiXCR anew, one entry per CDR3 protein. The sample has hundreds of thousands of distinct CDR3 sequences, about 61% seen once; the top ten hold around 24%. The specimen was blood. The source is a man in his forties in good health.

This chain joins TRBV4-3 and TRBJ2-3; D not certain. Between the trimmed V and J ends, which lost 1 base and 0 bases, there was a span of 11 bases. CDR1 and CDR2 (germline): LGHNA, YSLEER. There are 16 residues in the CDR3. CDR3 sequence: CASSQGPQISTDTQYF. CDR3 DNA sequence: TGCGCCAGCAGCCAAGGCCCCCAGATTAGCACAGATACGCAGTATTTT.

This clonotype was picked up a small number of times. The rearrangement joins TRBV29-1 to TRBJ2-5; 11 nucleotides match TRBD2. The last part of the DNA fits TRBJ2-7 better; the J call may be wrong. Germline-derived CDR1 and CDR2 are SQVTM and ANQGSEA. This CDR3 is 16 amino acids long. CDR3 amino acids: CSVDEGLAGKTYEQYF. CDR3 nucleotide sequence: TGCAGCGTTGATGAAGGACTAGCGGGTAAAACCTACGAGCAGTACTTC.

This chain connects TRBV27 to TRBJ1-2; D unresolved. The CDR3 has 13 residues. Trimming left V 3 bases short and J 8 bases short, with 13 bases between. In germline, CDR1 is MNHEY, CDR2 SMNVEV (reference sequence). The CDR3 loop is CASSFWRDEGYTF. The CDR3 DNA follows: TGTGCCAGCAGTTTCTGGAGGGATGAAGGCTACACCTTC.

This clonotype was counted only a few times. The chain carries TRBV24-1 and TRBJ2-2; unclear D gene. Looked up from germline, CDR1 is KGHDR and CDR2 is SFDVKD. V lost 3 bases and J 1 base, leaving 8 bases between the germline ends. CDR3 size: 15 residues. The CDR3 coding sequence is TGTGCCACCAGTGATAAGGGTTTGAACACCGGGGAGCTGTTTTTT. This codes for CATSDKGLNTGELFF.

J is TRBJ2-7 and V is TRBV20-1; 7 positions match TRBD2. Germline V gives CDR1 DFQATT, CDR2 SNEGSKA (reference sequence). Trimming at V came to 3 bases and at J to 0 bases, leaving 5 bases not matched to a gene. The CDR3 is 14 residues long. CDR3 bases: TGCAGTGCTAGTCCAACGGGAGGCTCCTACGAGCAGTACTTC. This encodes CSASPTGGSYEQYF.

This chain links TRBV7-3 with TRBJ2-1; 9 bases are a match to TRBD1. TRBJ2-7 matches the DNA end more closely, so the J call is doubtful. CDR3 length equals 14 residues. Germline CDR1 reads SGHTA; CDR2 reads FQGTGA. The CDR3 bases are TGTGCCAGCAGCACAGGGGGCTCCTACAATGAGCAGTACTTC. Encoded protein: CASSTGGSYNEQYF.

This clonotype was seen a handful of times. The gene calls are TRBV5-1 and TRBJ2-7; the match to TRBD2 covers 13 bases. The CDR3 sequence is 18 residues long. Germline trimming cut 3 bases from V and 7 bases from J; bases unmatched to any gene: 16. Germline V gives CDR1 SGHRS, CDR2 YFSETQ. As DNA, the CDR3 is TGCGCCAGCAGCTCCCGGACTAGCGGGAGTCCCTTGGGGAGAGAGCAGTACTTC. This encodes CASSSRTSGSPLGREQYF.

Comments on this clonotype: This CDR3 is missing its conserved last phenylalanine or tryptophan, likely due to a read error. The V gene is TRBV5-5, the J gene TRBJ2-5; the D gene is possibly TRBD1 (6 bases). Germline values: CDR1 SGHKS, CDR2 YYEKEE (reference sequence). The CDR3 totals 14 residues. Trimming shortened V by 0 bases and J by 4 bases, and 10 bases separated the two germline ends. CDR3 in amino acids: CASSLAQGRETQYL. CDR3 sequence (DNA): TGTGCCAGCAGCTTGGCACAGGGAAGAGAGACCCAGTACTTA.

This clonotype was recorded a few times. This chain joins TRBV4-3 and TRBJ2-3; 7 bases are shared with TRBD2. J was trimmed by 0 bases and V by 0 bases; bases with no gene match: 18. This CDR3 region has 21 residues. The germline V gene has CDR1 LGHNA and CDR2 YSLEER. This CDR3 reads CASSQELGLGLGAGSTDTQYF. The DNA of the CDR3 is TGCGCCAGCAGCCAAGAACTGGGGCTGGGGCTAGGAGCGGGAAGCACAGATACGCAGTATTTT.